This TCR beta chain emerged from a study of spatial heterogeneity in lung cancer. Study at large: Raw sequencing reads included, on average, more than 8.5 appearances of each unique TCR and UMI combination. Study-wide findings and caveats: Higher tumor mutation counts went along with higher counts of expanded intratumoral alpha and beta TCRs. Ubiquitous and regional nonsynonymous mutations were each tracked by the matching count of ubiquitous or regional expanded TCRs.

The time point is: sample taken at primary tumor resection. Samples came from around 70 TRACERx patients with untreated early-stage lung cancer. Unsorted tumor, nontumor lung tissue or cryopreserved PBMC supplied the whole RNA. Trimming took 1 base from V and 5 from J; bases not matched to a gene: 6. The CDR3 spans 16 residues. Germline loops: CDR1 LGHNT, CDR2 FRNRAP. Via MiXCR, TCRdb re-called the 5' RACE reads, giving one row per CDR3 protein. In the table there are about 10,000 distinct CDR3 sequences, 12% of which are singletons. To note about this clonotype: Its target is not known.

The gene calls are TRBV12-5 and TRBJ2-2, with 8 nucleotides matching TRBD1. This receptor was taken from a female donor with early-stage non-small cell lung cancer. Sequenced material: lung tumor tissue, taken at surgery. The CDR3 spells CASGLAQGAETGELFF. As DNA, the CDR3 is TGTGCTAGTGGTTTGGCGCAGGGGGCGGAAACCGGGGAGCTGTTTTTT.